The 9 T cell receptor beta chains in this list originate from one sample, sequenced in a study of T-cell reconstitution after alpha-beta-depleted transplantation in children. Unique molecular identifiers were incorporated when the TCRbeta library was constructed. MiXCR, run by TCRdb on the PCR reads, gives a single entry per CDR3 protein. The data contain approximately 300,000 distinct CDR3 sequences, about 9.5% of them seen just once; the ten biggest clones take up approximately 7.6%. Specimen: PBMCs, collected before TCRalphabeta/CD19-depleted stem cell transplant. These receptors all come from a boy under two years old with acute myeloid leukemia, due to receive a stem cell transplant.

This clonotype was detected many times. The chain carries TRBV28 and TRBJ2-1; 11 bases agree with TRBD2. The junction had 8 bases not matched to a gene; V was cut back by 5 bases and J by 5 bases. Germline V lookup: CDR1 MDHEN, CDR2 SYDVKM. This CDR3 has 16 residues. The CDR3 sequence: CASSHTGTSGNNEQFF. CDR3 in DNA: TGTGCCAGCAGTCACACCGGGACTAGCGGAAACAATGAGCAGTTCTTC.

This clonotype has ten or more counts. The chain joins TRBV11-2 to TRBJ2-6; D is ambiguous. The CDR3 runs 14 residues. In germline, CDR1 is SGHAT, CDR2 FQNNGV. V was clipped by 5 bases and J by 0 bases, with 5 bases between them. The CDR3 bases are TGTGCCAGCAGCCCACTCTCTGGGGCCAACGTCCTGACTTTC. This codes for CASSPLSGANVLTF.

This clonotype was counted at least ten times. CDR3 nucleotide sequence: TGCGCCAGCAGGGGACAGGGGGATTCACCCCTCCACTTT. Translated: CASRGQGDSPLHF. The chain recombines TRBV5-1 with TRBJ1-6; TRBD1 matches 11 bases. V gave up 5 bases and J gave up 8 bases; unmatched junction bases: 0. From germline, CDR1 is SGHRS and CDR2 YFSETQ. The CDR3 runs 13 residues.

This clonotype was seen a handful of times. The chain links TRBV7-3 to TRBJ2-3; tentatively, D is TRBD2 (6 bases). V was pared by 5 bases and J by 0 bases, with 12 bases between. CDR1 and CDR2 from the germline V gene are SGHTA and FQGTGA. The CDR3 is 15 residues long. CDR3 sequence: CASSLTSTSTDTQYF. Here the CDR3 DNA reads TGTGCCAGCAGCCTGACTAGTACTAGCACAGATACGCAGTATTTT.

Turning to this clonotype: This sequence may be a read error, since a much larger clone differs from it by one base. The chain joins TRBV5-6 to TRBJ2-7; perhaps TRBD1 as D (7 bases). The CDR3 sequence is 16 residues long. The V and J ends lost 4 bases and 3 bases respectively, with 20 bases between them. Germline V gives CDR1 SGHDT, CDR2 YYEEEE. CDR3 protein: CASSHAKEGAIYEQYF. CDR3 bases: TGTGCCAGCAGCCACGCAAAGGAGGGGGCAATCTACGAGCAGTACTTC.

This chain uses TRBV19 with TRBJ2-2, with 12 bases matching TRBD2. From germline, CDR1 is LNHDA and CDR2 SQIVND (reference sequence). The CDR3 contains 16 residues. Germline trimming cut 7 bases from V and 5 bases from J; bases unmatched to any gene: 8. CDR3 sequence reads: CASTTTSGRFTGELFF. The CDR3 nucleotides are TGTGCCAGTACCACGACTAGCGGGAGATTTACCGGGGAGCTGTTTTTT.

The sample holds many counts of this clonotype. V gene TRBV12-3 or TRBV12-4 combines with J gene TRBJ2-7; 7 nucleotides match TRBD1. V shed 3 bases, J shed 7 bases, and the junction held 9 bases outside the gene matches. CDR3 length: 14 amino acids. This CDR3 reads CASSFVTGWGEQYF. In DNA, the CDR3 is TGTGCCAGCAGTTTCGTGACAGGGTGGGGTGAGCAGTACTTC.

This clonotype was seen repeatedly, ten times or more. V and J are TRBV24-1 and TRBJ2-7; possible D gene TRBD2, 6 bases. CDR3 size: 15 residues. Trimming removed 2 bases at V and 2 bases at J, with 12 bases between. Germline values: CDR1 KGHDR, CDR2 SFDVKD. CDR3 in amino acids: CATSDSQEGTYEQYF. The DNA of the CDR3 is TGTGCCACCAGTGATTCTCAGGAGGGTACCTACGAGCAGTACTTC.

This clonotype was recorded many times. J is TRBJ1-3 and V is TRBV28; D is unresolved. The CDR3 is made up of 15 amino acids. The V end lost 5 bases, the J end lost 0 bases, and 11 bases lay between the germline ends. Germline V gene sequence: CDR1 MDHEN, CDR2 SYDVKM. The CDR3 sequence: CASSEFADSGNTIYF. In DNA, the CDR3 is TGTGCCAGCAGTGAATTCGCGGACTCTGGAAACACCATATATTTT.